The source of this T cell receptor (beta chain) is a study of CXCR3-negative and CXCR3-positive naive CD8 T cells. Study-level findings and limits: TRB CDR3 properties indicated TCR strength, while surface CD5 was similar across naive subsets. Memory CD8+ T cell repertoires were far less diverse than both naive subsets. Greater hydrophobicity was found in TRB CDR3s of CXCR3-positive naive cells than of CXCR3-negative naive cells.

As for this clonotype: Its antigen is unknown.

Among CD8+ T cells, naive ones were CD45RO-CCR7+CD27+CD95-. UMI-labeled TRB cDNA libraries were prepared by 5' RACE. TCRdb processed the 5' RACE reads again and assigns one entry to each CDR3 protein, with no DNA. The table lists under 75,000 distinct CDR3 sequences. CDR1 and CDR2 (germline): MNHEY, SVGAGI. There are 12 residues in the CDR3. Material for sequencing was naive CXCR3+ CD8+ T cells from blood. Subset described: CD45RO-CCR7+CD27+CD95- naive CD8+ T cells expressing CXCR3 (TNR3+). The rearrangement joins TRBV6-5 to TRBJ2-1. This clonotype originated in a human donor in good health. Some clones in this sample may be carry-over from other donors' samples. The CDR3 protein is CASSYSGNEQFF.